The 2 T cell receptor beta chains listed next were all sequenced from one sample in a study of cytomegalovirus exposure and HLA in healthy donors. 60 Vbeta and 13 Jbeta primers were used in PCR. Sequencing was performed with immunoSEQ multiplex PCR; in TCRdb, only in-frame clones are kept and a portion is missing. The table includes around 100,000 clones, roughly 82% detected once. Sequenced: PBMCs. The origin of the receptors is a young man in good health and CMV-seropositive.

The CDR3 DNA follows: TGTGCCACCAGCAGAGATCAGGGGGGCGCAATGAACACTGAAGCTTTCTTT. Translating it yields CATSRDQGGAMNTEAFF. The rearrangement joins TRBV15 to TRBJ1-1, with 7 bases lining up with TRBD1. V dropped 0 bases and J dropped 0; count of bases not matched to a gene: 7. There are 17 residues in the CDR3. Germline V gene data show CDR1 as LNHNV and CDR2 as YYDKDF (reference sequence).

V and J are TRBV9 and TRBJ2-2, with D possibly TRBD2 on 5 matching bases. The V and J ends lost 3 bases and 4 bases respectively, with 10 bases between them. Germline CDR1 and CDR2: SGDLS and YYNGEE. The length of the CDR3 is 14 residues. This CDR3 reads CASSARTPTGELFF. CDR3 in DNA: TGTGCCAGCAGCGCTCGGACTCCCACCGGGGAGCTGTTTTTT.